The clone carrying this TCR beta chain was recorded a few times. The antigen remains undetermined. This specimen belongs to a study of T cells in tumors after PD-1 blockade. About the research overall: Patients received pembrolizumab 200 mg every 3 weeks or cemiplimab 350 mg every 2 weeks. Study conclusions and caveats: Peripheral recruitment is suggested, as some novel exhausted tumor clones were in pre-treatment blood. Most post-therapy expanded exhausted CD8+ clones were new, undetected before treatment.

The CDR3 totals 16 residues. CDR1 and CDR2 (germline): SEHNR, FQNEAQ (reference sequence). The V end was cut by 5 bases, the J end by 10 bases, with 21 bases between. Data came from immunoSEQ multiplex PCR; TCRdb stores just in-frame clones and leaves some out. The sample gives some 4,900 clones, 50% to 80% of which show up once; approximately 31% is in the top ten. Source: tumor tissue, taken before anti-PD-1 treatment. This receptor was obtained from a human donor with cutaneous squamous cell carcinoma. V gene TRBV7-9 combines with J gene TRBJ1-6; D remains unclear. In DNA form, the CDR3 reads TGTGCCAGCAGCCCCAGCCTCGTCCCGGTCTGGTCACCCCTCCACTTT. Translated, it gives CASSPSLVPVWSPLHF.